This T cell receptor beta chain was documented in a study of blood T cell repertoires in COVID-19. Study context: Italy, Spain and the United States were the sources of the convalescent and acute COVID-19 samples.

How the authors handled the data: Counts of nucleated cells, estimated from reference gene primer amplification, were obtained. Libraries were prepared by immunoSEQ multiplex PCR; TCRdb keeps only in-frame clonotypes and omits some of them. D and trimming come from the DNA, and the V and J calls and clone size come from that table. Counted here are under 95,000 clones, about 88% occurring once; the ten biggest clones make up 15% to 20%. Material: peripheral blood. This receptor was obtained from a woman aged 80 or over with acute or convalescent COVID-19.

CDR3 residues: CASSAGQNSPLHF. DNA of the CDR3: TGTGCCAGCAGCGCCGGACAAAATTCACCCCTCCACTTT. The genes are TRBV5-4 and TRBJ1-6; a possible D gene is TRBD1 (5 bases). CDR3 length: 13 amino acids. V dropped 4 bases and J dropped 7 bases, with 9 bases sitting between them. In germline, CDR1 is SGHNT, CDR2 YYREEE (reference sequence).